This TCR beta chain came from a study of blood T cell repertoires in COVID-19. Trimming removed 2 bases at V and 3 bases at J, with 2 bases between. This CDR3 has 12 amino acids. Authors' methods: For nucleated cells, counts were estimated from reference gene primer amplification. Measured with immunoSEQ multiplex PCR; TCRdb has only the in-frame clones, and not every one. V, J and clone size were drawn from that table, and D and trimming were deduced from the DNA. Of about 440,000 clones in the sample, more than 85% were seen once. The gene calls are TRBV12-3 or TRBV12-4 and TRBJ1-5; D not certain. Sample: peripheral blood. This sequence was found in a woman aged 30 to 39 with acute or convalescent COVID-19. The CDR3 nucleotides read TGTGCCAGCAGTTTATACAATCAGCCCCAGCATTTT. This translates into CASSLYNQPQHF.